The T cell receptor (beta chain) under discussion was sequenced for a study of T cell responses to AZD1222 COVID-19 vaccine. Across the study: Analyses pooled second doses at about 4 or about 12 weeks.

Regarding this clone: Its target is not known.

Study-level results: At baseline, just six or seven AZD1222 recipients tested seropositive. Receipt of two AZD1222 doses was followed by a rise in Spike-specific TCR breadth and depth.

Sequencing was performed with immunoSEQ multiplex PCR; in TCRdb, only in-frame clones are kept and a portion is missing. This sample carries around 110,000 clones, 80% to 85% of them seen once, and the ten largest clones take roughly 9.9%. Germline CDR1 is MNHEY and CDR2 is SVGAGI. The CDR3 runs to 15 residues. V dropped 5 bases and J dropped 6 bases, with 18 bases sitting between them. This TCR was sampled from an adult in good health. This material consisted of peripheral blood, taken on day 0 of AZD1222 vaccination. V usage is TRBV6-5 and J usage is TRBJ2-3, with D tentatively TRBD2 (6 bases). The CDR3 DNA sequence: TGTGCCAGCAGTCGGTTAGCGGAACCCGGGGATACGCAGTATTTT. Its translation: CASSRLAEPGDTQYF.